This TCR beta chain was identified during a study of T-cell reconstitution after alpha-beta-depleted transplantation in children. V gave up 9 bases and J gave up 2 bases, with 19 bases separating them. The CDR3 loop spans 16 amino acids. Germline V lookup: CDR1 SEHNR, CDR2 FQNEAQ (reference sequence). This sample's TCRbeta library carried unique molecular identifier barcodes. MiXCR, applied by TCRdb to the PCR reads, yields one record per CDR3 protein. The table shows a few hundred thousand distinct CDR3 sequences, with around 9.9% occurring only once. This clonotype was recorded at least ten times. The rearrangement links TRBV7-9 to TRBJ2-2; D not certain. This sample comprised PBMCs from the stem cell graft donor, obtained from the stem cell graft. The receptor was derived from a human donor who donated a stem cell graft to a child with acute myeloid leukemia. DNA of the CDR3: TGTGCCAGTTCAACTGGGTCCGACCTCAACACCGGGGAGCTGTTTTTT. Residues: CASSTGSDLNTGELFF.